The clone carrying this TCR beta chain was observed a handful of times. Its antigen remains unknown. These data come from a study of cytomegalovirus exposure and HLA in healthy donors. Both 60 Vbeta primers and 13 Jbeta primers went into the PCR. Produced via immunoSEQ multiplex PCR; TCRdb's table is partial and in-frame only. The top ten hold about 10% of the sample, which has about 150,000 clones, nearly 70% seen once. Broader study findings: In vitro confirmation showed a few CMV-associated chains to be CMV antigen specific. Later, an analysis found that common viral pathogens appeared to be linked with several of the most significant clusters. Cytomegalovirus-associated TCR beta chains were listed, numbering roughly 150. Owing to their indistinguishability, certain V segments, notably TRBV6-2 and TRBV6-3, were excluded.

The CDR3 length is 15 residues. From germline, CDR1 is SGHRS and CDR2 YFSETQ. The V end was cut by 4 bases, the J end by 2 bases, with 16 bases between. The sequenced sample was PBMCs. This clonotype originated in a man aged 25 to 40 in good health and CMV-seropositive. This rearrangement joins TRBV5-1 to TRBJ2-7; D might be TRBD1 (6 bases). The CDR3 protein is CASSPQTGFTYEQYF. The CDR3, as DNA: TGCGCCAGCAGCCCTCAGACAGGCTTCACCTACGAGCAGTACTTC.